The clone carrying this T cell receptor (beta chain) was seen just once. Its specificity is unknown. The sample is drawn from a study of cytomegalovirus exposure and HLA in healthy donors. General study results and limits: Some highly shared sequence variants likely arose as a pipeline artifact. Using a false discovery rate of 0.05, a later analysis showed that 15,000 to 20,000 TCR beta sequences were associated with HLA alleles.

Germline V gene lookup returns CDR1 SGHRS and CDR2 YFSETQ. V lost 6 bases and J lost 4, with 22 bases in between. The CDR3 sequence is 16 residues long. The PCR ran on 60 Vbeta and 13 Jbeta primers. Repertoires were generated with immunoSEQ multiplex PCR, while TCRdb's copy carries only in-frame clones and drops some. The data contain some 180,000 clones, about 70% of them seen just once; the ten biggest clones take up over 1.5%. The sample consisted of PBMCs. This sequence originates from a woman aged 25 to 45 in good health and CMV-seronegative. This chain connects TRBV5-1 to TRBJ1-2, with TRBD1 as a possible D gene (5 bases). CDR3 sequence (DNA): TGCGCCAGCACCCCTAACCCTGACAGAACAGCCTATGGCTACACCTTC. Its translation: CASTPNPDRTAYGYTF.